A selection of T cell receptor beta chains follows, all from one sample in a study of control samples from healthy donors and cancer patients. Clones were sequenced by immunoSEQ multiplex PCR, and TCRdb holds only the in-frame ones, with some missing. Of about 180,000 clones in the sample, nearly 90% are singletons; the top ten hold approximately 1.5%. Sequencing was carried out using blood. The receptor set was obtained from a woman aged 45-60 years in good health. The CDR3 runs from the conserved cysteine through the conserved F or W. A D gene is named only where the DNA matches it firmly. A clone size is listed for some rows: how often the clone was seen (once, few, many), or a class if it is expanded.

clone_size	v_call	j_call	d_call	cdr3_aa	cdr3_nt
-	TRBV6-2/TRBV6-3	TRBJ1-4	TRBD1	CASSYSMTGAEYNEKLFF	TGTGCCAGCAGTTACTCGATGACAGGGGCCGAATATAATGAAAAACTGTTTTTT
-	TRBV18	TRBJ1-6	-	CASSPSSYNSPLHF	TGTGCCAGCTCACCCAGCTCCTATAATTCACCCCTCCACTTT
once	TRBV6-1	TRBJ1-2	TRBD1	CASSERQRGRGRGYTF	TGTGCCAGCAGTGAACGGCAAAGGGGGCGGGGGCGTGGCTACACCTTC
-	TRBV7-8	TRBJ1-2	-	CASSLTGDYGYTF	TGTGCCAGCAGCTTAACGGGGGACTATGGCTACACCTTC
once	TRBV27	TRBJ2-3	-	CASSLEQRVSTDTQYF	TGTGCCAGCAGTTTAGAGCAGCGGGTCAGCACAGATACGCAGTATTTT
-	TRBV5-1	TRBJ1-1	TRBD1	CASSWGQGHYLSTEAFF	TGCGCCAGCAGCTGGGGACAGGGGCACTACCTGAGCACTGAAGCTTTCTTT
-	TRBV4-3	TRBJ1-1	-	CASSQVFRQGREAFF	TGCGCCAGCAGCCAAGTTTTCCGGCAGGGAAGGGAAGCTTTCTTT
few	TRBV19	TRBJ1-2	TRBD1	CASSMSQGAGYTF	TGTGCCAGTAGTATGAGCCAGGGGGCTGGCTACACCTTC
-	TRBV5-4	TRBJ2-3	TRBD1	CASSLGQGITDTQYF	TGTGCCAGCAGCTTGGGACAGGGGATAACAGATACGCAGTATTTT
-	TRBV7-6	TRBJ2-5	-	CASSGGETQYF	TGTGCCAGCAGCGGTGGAGAGACCCAGTACTTC
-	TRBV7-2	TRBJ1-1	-	CASSLQGTRGTEAFF	TGTGCCAGCAGCCTTCAGGGAACCCGAGGGACTGAAGCTTTCTTT
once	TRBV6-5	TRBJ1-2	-	CAGTTGSGYGYTF	TGTGCCGGAACTACAGGGTCGGGCTATGGCTACACCTTC
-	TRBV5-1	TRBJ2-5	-	CASSAGDTQETQYF	TGCGCCAGCAGCGCGGGGGACACCCAAGAGACCCAGTACTTC
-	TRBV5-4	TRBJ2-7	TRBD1	CASSQTGYEQYF	TGTGCCAGCAGCCAGACAGGGTACGAGCAGTACTTC
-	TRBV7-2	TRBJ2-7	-	CASSSQLREQYF	TGTGCCAGCAGCTCACAGTTGAGGGAGCAGTACTTC
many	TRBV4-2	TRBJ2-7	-	CASSQDKAGEQYF	TGTGCCAGCAGCCAAGATAAAGCGGGCGAGCAGTACTTC
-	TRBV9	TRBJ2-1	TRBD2	CASSVAGLAPYNEQFF	TGTGCCAGCAGCGTAGCGGGACTAGCCCCCTACAATGAGCAGTTCTTC
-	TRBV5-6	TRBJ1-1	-	CASSSTGQGILAFF	TGTGCCAGCAGCTCTACGGGCCAGGGGATTTTGGCTTTCTTT
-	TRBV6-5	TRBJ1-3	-	CASSYSRQFSGNTIYF	TGTGCCAGCAGTTACTCACGACAGTTCTCTGGAAACACCATATATTTT
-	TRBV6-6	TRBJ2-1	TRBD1	CASSPPGTGKDEQFF	TGTGCCAGCAGTCCCCCCGGGACAGGGAAGGATGAGCAGTTCTTC
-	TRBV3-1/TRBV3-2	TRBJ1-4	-	CASTLSWGTNEKLFF	TGTGCCAGCACCCTGAGTTGGGGGACTAATGAAAAACTGTTTTTT
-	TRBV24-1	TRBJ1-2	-	CATSDSGGAGETSTPYGYTF	TGTGCCACCAGTGATTCCGGGGGTGCGGGTGAAACCTCGACTCCCTATGGCTACACCTTC
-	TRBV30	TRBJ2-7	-	CAWRRFSGDYEQYF	TGTGCCTGGAGGCGTTTTTCAGGAGACTACGAGCAGTACTTC
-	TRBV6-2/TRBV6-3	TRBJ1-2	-	CASSYPQFAGNNYGYTF	TGTGCCAGCAGTTACCCCCAGTTCGCGGGAAACAACTATGGCTACACCTTC
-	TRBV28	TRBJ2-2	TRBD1	CASSLLGTGGTGELFF	TGTGCCAGCAGTTTATTAGGGACAGGGGGCACCGGGGAGCTGTTTTTT
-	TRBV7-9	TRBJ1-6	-	CASTGSEYSPLHF	TGTGCCAGCACCGGTTCGGAGTATTCACCCCTCCACTTT
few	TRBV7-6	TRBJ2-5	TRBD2	CASSPHKRGGLETQYF	TGTGCCAGCAGCCCCCATAAGCGGGGGGGGTTAGAGACCCAGTACTTC
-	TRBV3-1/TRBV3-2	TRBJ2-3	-	CASSQDRGGGITDTQYF	TGTGCCAGCAGCCAAGATAGAGGGGGGGGCATTACAGATACGCAGTATTTT
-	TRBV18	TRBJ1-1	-	CASSPNMNTEAFF	TGTGCCAGCTCGCCAAACATGAACACTGAAGCTTTCTTT
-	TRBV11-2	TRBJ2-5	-	CASSSRGLQETQYF	TGTGCCAGCAGCTCTAGGGGACTCCAAGAGACCCAGTACTTC
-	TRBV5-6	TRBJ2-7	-	CASSWRSGTYEQYF	TGTGCCAGCAGCTGGCGAAGCGGAACCTACGAGCAGTACTTC
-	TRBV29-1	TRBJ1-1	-	CSVSVIDTEAFF	TGCAGCGTTTCAGTTATTGACACTGAAGCTTTCTTT
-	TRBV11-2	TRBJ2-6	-	CASSMGLYSGANVLTF	TGTGCCAGCAGCATGGGACTCTACTCTGGGGCCAACGTCCTGACTTTC
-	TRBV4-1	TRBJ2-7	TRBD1	CASSQDRGATYEQYF	TGCGCCAGCAGCCAGGACAGGGGGGCCACCTACGAGCAGTACTTC
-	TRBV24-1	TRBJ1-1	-	CATSGPTVTEVDTEAFF	TGTGCCACCAGTGGCCCGACAGTAACGGAGGTCGACACTGAAGCTTTCTTT
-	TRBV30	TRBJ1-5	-	CAWSLDSSNQPQHF	TGTGCCTGGAGCCTTGACTCTAGCAATCAGCCCCAGCATTTT
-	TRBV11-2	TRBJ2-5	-	CASSLGAGPQETQYF	TGTGCCAGCAGCTTAGGGGCGGGACCACAAGAGACCCAGTACTTC
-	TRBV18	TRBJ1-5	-	CASSFSRGQQPQHF	TGTGCCAGCTCATTTTCAAGGGGCCAACAGCCCCAGCATTTT
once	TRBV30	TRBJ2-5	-	CAWAGQTRKTQYF	TGTGCCTGGGCCGGGCAGACGAGAAAGACCCAGTACTTC
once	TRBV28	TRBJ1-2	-	CASRDRAYGYTF	TGTGCCAGCAGAGACAGAGCTTATGGCTACACCTTC
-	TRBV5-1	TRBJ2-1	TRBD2	CASSNTGGRAFDEQFF	TGCGCCAGCAGCAATACCGGCGGGAGGGCGTTCGATGAGCAGTTCTTC
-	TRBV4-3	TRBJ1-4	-	CASSQEAGYRNEKLFF	TGCGCCAGCAGCCAAGAGGCCGGGTATAGGAATGAAAAACTGTTTTTT
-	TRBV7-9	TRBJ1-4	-	CASSQPDRTPTNEKLFF	TGTGCCAGCAGCCAGCCTGATCGGACACCAACTAATGAAAAACTGTTTTTT
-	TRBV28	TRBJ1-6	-	CASSFGSGNSPLHF	TGTGCTAGCAGTTTCGGTAGCGGAAATTCACCCCTCCACTTT
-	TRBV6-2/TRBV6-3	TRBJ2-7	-	CASTPARGAYEQYF	TGTGCCAGCACCCCGGCTAGGGGCGCCTACGAGCAGTACTTC
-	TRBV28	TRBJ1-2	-	CANSGSTNYGYTF	TGTGCCAACTCGGGAAGCACTAACTATGGCTACACCTTC
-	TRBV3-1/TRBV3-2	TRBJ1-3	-	CASSQGEGFSGNTIYF	TGTGCCAGCAGCCAAGGAGAGGGGTTCTCTGGAAACACCATATATTTT
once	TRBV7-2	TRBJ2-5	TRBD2	CASSYGLAGMETQYF	TGTGCCAGCAGCTACGGACTAGCCGGCATGGAGACCCAGTACTTC
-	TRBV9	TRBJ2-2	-	CASSHPGGQNTGELFF	TGTGCCAGCAGTCATCCAGGGGGGCAGAACACCGGGGAGCTGTTTTTT
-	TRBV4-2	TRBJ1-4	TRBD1	CASSQVGQGDEKLFF	TGTGCCAGCAGCCAAGTCGGACAGGGGGATGAAAAACTGTTTTTT
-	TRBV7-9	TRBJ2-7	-	CASSSGTFSSYEQYF	TGTGCCAGCAGCTCCGGGACCTTTAGCTCCTACGAGCAGTACTTC
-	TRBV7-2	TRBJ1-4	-	CASSLVWRGNEKLFF	TGTGCCAGCAGCTTAGTTTGGCGGGGTAATGAAAAACTGTTTTTT
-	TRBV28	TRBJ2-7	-	CASSNQGLSEQYF	TGTGCCAGCAGTAACCAGGGCCTCTCCGAGCAGTACTTC
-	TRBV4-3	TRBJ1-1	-	CASSQTPGRSNTEAFF	TGCGCCAGCAGCCAAACACCAGGTAGATCGAACACTGAAGCTTTCTTT
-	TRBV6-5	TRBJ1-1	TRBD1	CASSYSGQGITEAFF	TGTGCCAGCAGTTACTCTGGACAGGGGATCACTGAAGCTTTCTTT
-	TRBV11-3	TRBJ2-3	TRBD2	CASSQLGTSGAFTDTQYF	TGTGCCAGCAGCCAACTCGGGACTAGCGGGGCTTTCACAGATACGCAGTATTTT